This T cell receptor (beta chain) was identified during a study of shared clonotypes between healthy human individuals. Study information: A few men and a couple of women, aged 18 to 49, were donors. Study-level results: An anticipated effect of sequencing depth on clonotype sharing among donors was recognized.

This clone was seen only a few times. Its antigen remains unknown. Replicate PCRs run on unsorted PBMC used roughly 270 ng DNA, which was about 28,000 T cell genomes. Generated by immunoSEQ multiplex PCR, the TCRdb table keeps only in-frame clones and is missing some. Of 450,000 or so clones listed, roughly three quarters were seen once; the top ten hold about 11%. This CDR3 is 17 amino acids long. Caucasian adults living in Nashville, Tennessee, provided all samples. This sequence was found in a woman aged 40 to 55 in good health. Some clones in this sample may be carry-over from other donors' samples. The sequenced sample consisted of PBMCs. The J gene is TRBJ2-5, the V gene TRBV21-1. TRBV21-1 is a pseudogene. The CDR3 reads CASTQRCGQAASGTQYF. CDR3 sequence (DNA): TGTGCCAGCACCCAAAGATGCGGACAGGCCGCTAGCGGGACCCAGTACTTC.